In this sample, the clone carrying this T cell receptor beta chain turned up a few times. Its target is unknown. The sample comes from a study of cytomegalovirus exposure and HLA in healthy donors. Study-level background: Genotyping showed around 81% of 350 to 400 donors falling in the Caucasian-associated ancestry cluster. Regarding the study as a whole: It was reported that TCR beta sequences correctly inferred the HLA-A and HLA-B alleles for most subjects. It is likely that the observed cluster of highly shared sequence variants was a sequencing artifact.

The PCR employed 60 Vbeta primers together with 13 Jbeta primers. Clones were sequenced by immunoSEQ multiplex PCR, and TCRdb holds only the in-frame ones, with some missing. Here the sample spans about 140,000 clones, around four fifths being singletons. This sequence was found in a male donor in good health and CMV-seropositive. The sample comprised PBMCs.

In DNA form, the CDR3 reads TGTGCCAGCAGTGACCACACAGACAGGGGGCATCCCAACTATGGCTACACCTTC. Amino acids: CASSDHTDRGHPNYGYTF. This rearrangement joins TRBV2 to TRBJ1-2; TRBD1 matches 10 bases. Germline V gene sequence: CDR1 SNHLY, CDR2 FYNNEI. The V and J ends lost 3 bases and 2 bases, in that order; junction bases with no gene match: 12. This CDR3 is built from 18 residues.